One and the same sample provided the 3 T cell receptor beta chains below, sequenced in a study of T cells expressing NK-cell markers. TCRdb reanalyzed the 5' RACE reads, giving one entry per CDR3 protein sequence and no DNA. The listing contains 300,000 to 500,000 distinct CDR3 sequences. Sequencing was performed on blood T cells: a sorted CD56 or NKG2C T cell subset, CD4+ or CD8+ T cells, or bulk PBMC T cells (not recorded which). The receptors here all came from a woman in her 50s in good health.

The J gene is TRBJ2-7, the V gene TRBV6-2 or TRBV6-3. The CDR3 spans 14 residues. The germline V gene encodes CDR1 MNHEY and CDR2 SVGEGT. CDR3 sequence reads: CASAPLGSFYEQYF.

The chain employs TRBV20-1 and TRBJ2-1. This CDR3 is built from 15 residues. The germline CDR1 and CDR2 sequences are DFQATT and SNEGSKA (reference sequence). The CDR3 loop is CSARALREVIYEQFF.

This chain links TRBV29-1 with TRBJ2-3. The CDR3 consists of 11 residues. Germline loops: CDR1 SQVTM, CDR2 ANQGSEA. CDR3 in amino acids: CSVSNTDTQYF.